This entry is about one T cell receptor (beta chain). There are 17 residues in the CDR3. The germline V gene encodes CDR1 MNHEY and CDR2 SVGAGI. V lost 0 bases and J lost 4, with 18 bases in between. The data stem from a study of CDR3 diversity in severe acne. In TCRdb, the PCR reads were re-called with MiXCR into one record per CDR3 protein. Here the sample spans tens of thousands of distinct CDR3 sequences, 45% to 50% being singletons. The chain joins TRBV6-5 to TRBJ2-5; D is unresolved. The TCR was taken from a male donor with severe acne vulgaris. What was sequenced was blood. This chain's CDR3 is CASSYSNTSPLGETQYF. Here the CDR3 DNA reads TGTGCCAGCAGTTACTCGAACACCTCCCCCCTTGGAGAGACCCAGTACTTC.